The clone carrying this T cell receptor beta chain occurred a few times. Its antigen is currently unknown. Sample time point: proximal margin of the surgical specimen (macroscopically non-inflamed). The CDR3 is 15 amino acids. Trimming shortened V by 5 bases and J by 0 bases, and 13 bases separated the two germline ends. The germline V gene encodes CDR1 SGHAT and CDR2 FQNNGV. The data originate from a study of T cell repertoires in ileal Crohn's disease. Turning to the study itself: At surgery, approximately 33% of patients smoked, with median disease duration 7.9 years.

General study results and limits: Clonal expansions were more frequent in active smokers than non-smokers at surgery.

The assay was immunoSEQ multiplex PCR, and TCRdb's table has in-frame clones only and misses some. This sample has about 7,200 clones, with about 73% found just once. The chain combines TRBV11-2 with TRBJ1-1; possible D gene TRBD1, 6 bases. The clonotype comes from an adult with Crohn's disease. The sample consisted of ileal tissue. The CDR3 DNA reads TGTGCCAGCAGCCCGACAGGACCCATGAACACTGAAGCTTTCTTT. Translation: CASSPTGPMNTEAFF.